The present T cell receptor beta chain was sequenced within a study of T cell responses to AZD1222 COVID-19 vaccine. Broader study findings: Only 5 or 6 individuals given AZD1222 were seropositive at baseline. No day 14 peak samples; only post-peak repertoires were characterized. Dominant CD4 TCR responses targeted spike regions 160-218 and 743-854. Reports say nearly half of spike-specific TCRs go after unmutated variant regions.

From germline, CDR1 is SNHLY and CDR2 FYNNEI. The CDR3 is made up of 14 amino acids. Trimming took off 5 bases at V and 0 bases at J, with 10 bases between the two ends. About this clone itself: The antigen remains undetermined.

TCRdb keeps only in-frame clones here, not all; method: immunoSEQ multiplex PCR. The sample shows some 94,000 clones, around nine tenths of them seen only once. The V call is TRBV2, the J call TRBJ1-1; TRBD1 might be the D (5 bases). Material: peripheral blood, obtained on day 0 of AZD1222 vaccination. The TCR originated in an adult in good health. The CDR3 DNA is TGTGCCAGCAGTCTACAGGCCATGAACACTGAAGCTTTCTTT. Translated: CASSLQAMNTEAFF.